This T cell receptor (beta chain) was recorded in a study of response to subunit inactivated influenza vaccine (dated by TCRdb to the late 2010s). Concerning the study at large: Deep quantitative profiling of the T cell receptor repertoire was used in the study to follow responses to a trivalent subunit inactivated influenza vaccine. The paper's findings and limits, for the study overall: The authors proposed that each seasonal influenza vaccination may bring in only a limited number of new T cells.

Trimming takes 0 bases off V and 5 bases off J; junction bases not matched to a gene: 4. The CDR3 holds 15 amino acids from the cysteine to the phenylalanine. Only CDR3 DNA remains: 45 bases, in frame from the first base. CDR1 and CDR2 are drawn from the germline V gene: SGHRS, YFSETQ. This clonotype was counted a few times. What antigen it recognizes has not been identified. Qualities for individual bases were not recorded, and no much larger clone is one base off. Library prep was done by RT-PCR. Sequencing was carried out with an Illumina HiSeq 2500. TCRdb redid the processing of the public reads, applying fastp at Q25 and MiXCR, and retained in-frame beta chains. Every CDR3 protein is listed once, alongside the most common genes and DNA of its rows. Counted in this sample were around 650,000 distinct CDR3 sequences; around 14% of them appeared once. The ten top clones hold around a tenth of the sample.

The chain joins TRBV5-1 to TRBJ2-1; the junction holds 8 bases that match TRBD2. This receptor was identified in a middle-aged man who received an inactivated influenza vaccine. Donor details come from another sample of the same person, matched by shared clones. The sample consisted of PBMCs from blood, taken 12 days after vaccination. The CDR3 sequence is CASSLEGLEHNEQFF. The bases are TGCGCCAGCAGCTTGGAGGGACTAGAACACAATGAGCAGTTCTTC.